The 7 T cell receptor beta chains reported below all come from one sample, sequenced in a study of cytomegalovirus exposure and HLA in healthy donors. PCR involved 60 Vbeta and 13 Jbeta primers. Data came from immunoSEQ multiplex PCR; TCRdb stores just in-frame clones and leaves some out. The sample records tens of thousands of clones, approximately 74% being singletons. Sequenced input: PBMCs. Receptors originate from a woman aged 25 to 39 in good health and CMV-seropositive.

This chain connects TRBV29-1 to TRBJ1-4; D might be TRBD1 (6 bases). Germline V gene data show CDR1 as SQVTM and CDR2 as ANQGSEA. Trimming removed 6 bases from V and 4 bases from J, with 6 bases in between. The CDR3 is made up of 11 amino acids. In DNA, the CDR3 is TGCAGCGTGGACAGTAATGAAAAACTGTTTTTT. The encoded protein is CSVDSNEKLFF.

This chain joins TRBV28 and TRBJ2-1; D is perhaps TRBD2 (6 bases). Trimming cost V 5 bases and J 0 bases, with 11 bases left between them. Germline V gene data show CDR1 as MDHEN and CDR2 as SYDVKM. This CDR3 is built from 15 residues. The CDR3 loop reads CASSPGGVSYNEQFF. In nucleotides, the CDR3 is TGTGCCAGCAGTCCCGGCGGGGTCTCCTACAATGAGCAGTTCTTC.

This clone was found a few times. The chain has TRBV6-1 and TRBJ1-2; TRBD1 might be the D (6 bases). The CDR3 covers 15 residues. Deletions cut 6 bases from V and 4 bases from J, with 18 bases between. The germline gives CDR1 MNHNS, CDR2 SASEGT. The CDR3 reads CASSPDFAQGYGYTF. In DNA form, the CDR3 reads TGTGCCAGCAGCCCAGATTTTGCACAGGGCTATGGCTACACCTTC.

V gene TRBV29-1 combines with J gene TRBJ1-1; 8 positions match TRBD1. Losses at the gene ends were 5 bases for V and 5 bases for J; bases not matched to a gene: 7. Germline CDR1 SQVTM, CDR2 ANQGSEA. The CDR3 sequence is 13 residues long. The CDR3 loop reads CSVPSDRETEAFF. For the CDR3, the DNA is TGCAGCGTTCCCTCGGACAGGGAGACTGAAGCTTTCTTT. Combining the CDR3 with reference TRBV29-1 and TRBJ1-1 gives the whole variable domain SAVISQKPSRDICQRGTSLTIQCQVDSQVTMMFWYRQQPGQSLTLIATANQGSEATYESGFVIDKFPISRPNLTFSTLTVSNMSPEDSSIYLCSVPSDRETEAFFGQGTRLTVV.

This sequence joins TRBV18 and TRBJ1-2, with D possibly matching TRBD1 (5 bases). This CDR3 spans 14 amino acids. Trimming removed 3 bases at V and 6 bases at J, with 14 bases between. Looked up from germline, CDR1 is KGHSH and CDR2 is LQKENI. CDR3 bases: TGTGCCAGCTCACCCGCGGGGCAGGGAAATGGCTACACCTTC. Translated: CASSPAGQGNGYTF.

The chain employs TRBV6-1 and TRBJ2-3, with 7 bases lining up with TRBD1. Unmatched junction bases numbered 9, after V lost 6 bases and J lost 6 bases. CDR1 and CDR2 from the germline V gene are MNHNS and SASEGT. The CDR3 extends over 14 amino acids. The CDR3 DNA follows: TGTGCCAGCAGGTGGGGACAGCCGGGCGATACGCAGTATTTT. Translation gives CASRWGQPGDTQYF.

In regard to this clone: This sample includes further DNA sequences coding for the same CDR3. The chain carries TRBV6-5 and TRBJ2-5, with D unresolved. V gave up 3 bases and J gave up 4 bases, with 6 bases separating them. CDR1 and CDR2 (germline): MNHEY, SVGAGI. CDR3 length: 12 residues. The CDR3 DNA sequence: TGTGCCAGCAGTTATAGCAGAGAGACCCAGTACTTC. Amino acids: CASSYSRETQYF.